The 12 T cell receptor beta chains listed next were all sequenced from one sample in a study of shared clonotypes between healthy human individuals. Clones were sequenced by immunoSEQ multiplex PCR, and TCRdb holds only the in-frame ones, with some missing. The sample has some 2.1 million clones; over 85% are singletons. The naive CD8 population came from CD45RO-negative cells selected for CCR7, without terminally differentiated effector memory CD45RA+ cells. Material: naive CD8+ T cells from PBMCs. These receptors were collected from a young man in good health. Some clones in this sample may be carry-over from other donors' samples.

The chain recombines TRBV5-1 with TRBJ2-5; 9 positions match TRBD1. Germline V gives CDR1 SGHRS, CDR2 YFSETQ. CDR3 length: 16 residues. After removal of 0 bases from V and 7 bases from J, the junction contained 10 bases not matched to a gene. CDR3 nucleotide sequence: TGCGCCAGCAGCTTGGTGCGGACAGGGGCGTCGGCGACCCAGTACTTC. Protein: CASSLVRTGASATQYF.

Concerning this clone itself: In the same sample, other DNA sequences code for this CDR3. This sequence joins TRBV7-9 and TRBJ1-1; TRBD1 is a possible D gene (6 bases). V gave up 2 bases and J gave up 6 bases, with 7 bases separating them. Germline V gives CDR1 SEHNR, CDR2 FQNEAQ (reference sequence). The CDR3 length is 12 residues. CDR3 protein: CASSLRGAEAFF. The CDR3 DNA follows: TGTGCCAGCAGCTTAAGGGGGGCTGAAGCTTTCTTT.

The chain links TRBV27 to TRBJ1-5; D gene ambiguous. With 5 bases removed from V and 6 bases from J, the gap between germline ends came to 14 bases. The CDR3 spans 14 residues. Looked up from germline, CDR1 is MNHEY and CDR2 is SMNVEV (reference sequence). The CDR3 nucleotides are TGTGCCAGCAGTCTAGGAATTCTAAGTCAGCCCCAGCATTTT. Protein product: CASSLGILSQPQHF.

This clone was observed once. The J gene is TRBJ2-1, the V gene TRBV11-1; 8 nucleotides align to TRBD2. V gave up 5 bases and J gave up 1 base; unmatched junction bases: 4. The CDR3 sequence is 15 residues long. Germline CDR1 reads SGHAT; CDR2 reads FQDESV (reference sequence). The CDR3 region has the DNA TGTGCCAGCAGCAACGGGGGGGGATCCTACAATGAGCAGTTCTTC. This codes for CASSNGGGSYNEQFF.

The chain employs TRBV28 and TRBJ2-5; 12 bases agree with TRBD1. CDR3 size: 16 residues. V was pared by 5 bases and J by 4 bases, with 8 bases of the junction left unmatched. CDR1 and CDR2 from the germline V gene are MDHEN and SYDVKM. The CDR3, as DNA: TGTGCCAGCAGTGGCTGGGGACAGGGGGCGGGAGAGACCCAGTACTTC. Its protein is CASSGWGQGAGETQYF.

This clone has just a few counts. This sample includes further DNA sequences coding for the same CDR3. The chain recombines TRBV27 with TRBJ1-2, with D unclear. In germline, CDR1 is MNHEY, CDR2 SMNVEV (reference sequence). This CDR3 has 13 residues. V shed 5 bases and J shed 3 bases, with 10 bases lying between them. The CDR3 DNA reads TGTGCCAGCAGTCTCAACAGCCACTATGGCTACACCTTC. Encoded protein: CASSLNSHYGYTF.

For the CDR3, the DNA is TGTGCCAGCTTGTATAAGCCCCGCAGGGAGACCACCGGGGAGCTGTTTTTT. Translated: CASLYKPRRETTGELFF. V gene TRBV18 combines with J gene TRBJ2-2; D could derive from TRBD1 or TRBD2 (5 bases each). Germline CDR1 and CDR2: KGHSH and LQKENI. Between the trimmed V and J ends, which lost 7 bases and 4 bases, there was a span of 22 bases. The CDR3 loop spans 17 amino acids. The whole variable domain, filled in from reference TRBV18 and TRBJ2-2, reads NAGVMQNPRHLVRRRGQEARLRCSPMKGHSHVYWYRQLPEEGLKFMVYLQKENIIDESGMPKERFSAEFPKEGPSILRIQQVVRGDSAAYFCASLYKPRRETTGELFFGEGSRLTVL.

This clone has just one count. This sequence joins TRBV5-8 and TRBJ2-7; maybe TRBD2 (5 bases). Trimming removed 7 bases from V and 7 bases from J, with 18 bases in between. CDR1 SGHTS and CDR2 YDEGEE come from the germline V gene. The CDR3 contains 13 residues. The CDR3 here is CASCPDSGGEQYF. CDR3 in DNA: TGTGCCAGCTGTCCAGATTCCGGCGGGGAGCAGTACTTC.

A word on this clone: Within the sample, other DNA sequences also encode this same CDR3. The chain links TRBV27 to TRBJ1-5, with TRBD1 identical over 9 bases. J gave up 2 bases and V 6 bases, and 2 bases lay outside the gene matches. The CDR3 length is 14 residues. Germline values: CDR1 MNHEY, CDR2 SMNVEV (reference sequence). The CDR3 DNA reads TGTGCCAGCAGCCGGACAGGGGGCAATCAGCCCCAGCATTTT. It codes for CASSRTGGNQPQHF.

With respect to this clone: With a much larger clone just one base away, this may be a read error. The same CDR3 is also encoded by other DNA sequences in this sample. The chain carries TRBV9 and TRBJ1-1; D perhaps matches TRBD1 (5 bases). V gave up 0 bases and J gave up 4 bases, with 7 bases separating them. There are 13 residues in the CDR3. CDR1 is SGDLS and CDR2 is YYNGEE in the germline V gene. CDR3 DNA: TGTGCCAGCAGCGTAGGAAGGGGCACTGAAGCTTTCTTT. This codes for CASSVGRGTEAFF.

The J gene is TRBJ2-5, the V gene TRBV9, with TRBD1 identical over 11 bases. CDR3 size: 16 residues. V lost 3 bases and J lost 5; bases outside the gene matches: 9. Germline values: CDR1 SGDLS, CDR2 YYNGEE. CDR3 DNA sequence: TGTGCCAGCAGCGCCAGAGGACAGGGGGCACGGGAGACCCAGTACTTC. It specifies CASSARGQGARETQYF.

The genes are TRBV4-1 and TRBJ2-2; maybe TRBD2 (6 bases). Germline-derived CDR1 and CDR2 are MGHRA and YSYEKL. The CDR3 spans 15 residues. With 4 bases removed from V and 6 bases from J, the gap between germline ends came to 15 bases. DNA for the CDR3: TGCGCCAGCAGCCCAGGGCTAGCGACCCCCGGGGAGCTGTTTTTT. Amino acids: CASSPGLATPGELFF.